This entry features one T cell receptor (beta chain) sequence. Its antigen is not identified. Some clones are missing from TCRdb's copy, which holds only in-frame ones; the method was immunoSEQ multiplex PCR. The table has some 170,000 clones, roughly nine tenths seen once; the top ten hold more than 1%. This entry is derived from a study of T cell responses to AZD1222 COVID-19 vaccine. The CDR3 spans 15 residues. V lost 4 bases, J lost 1 base, and 5 bases stayed unmatched. Germline CDR1 reads SGHRS; CDR2 reads YFSETQ. Study findings and constraints: White British ancestry dominated among donors, who included more females, and clonal diversity was possibly underestimated. Researchers took repertoire samples only after the peak T cell response had come.

This TCR was recovered from an adult who received the AZD1222 COVID-19 vaccine. The material sequenced was peripheral blood, taken 28 days after the second AZD1222 dose. The chain has TRBV5-1 and TRBJ1-1, with TRBD1 identical over 9 bases. The CDR3 DNA sequence: TGCGCCAGCAGCAAAACAGGGGGCTCGAACACTGAAGCTTTCTTT. It translates to CASSKTGGSNTEAFF.